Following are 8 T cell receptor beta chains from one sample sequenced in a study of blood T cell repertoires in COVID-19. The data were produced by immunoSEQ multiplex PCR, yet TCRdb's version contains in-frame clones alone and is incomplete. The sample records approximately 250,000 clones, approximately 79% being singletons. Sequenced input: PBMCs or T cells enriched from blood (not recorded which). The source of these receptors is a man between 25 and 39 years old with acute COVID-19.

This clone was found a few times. The CDR3 loop is CASSATQGLAGGTTYEQYV. CDR3 sequence (DNA): TGTGCCAGCAGTGCCACCCAAGGACTAGCGGGAGGAACGACCTACGAGCAGTACGTC. The rearrangement joins TRBV2 to TRBJ2-7, with 14 bases lining up with TRBD2. Germline values: CDR1 SNHLY, CDR2 FYNNEI. The CDR3 is 19 amino acids. The J segment lost 2 bases and the V segment lost 4 bases, leaving 13 bases of the junction unmatched.

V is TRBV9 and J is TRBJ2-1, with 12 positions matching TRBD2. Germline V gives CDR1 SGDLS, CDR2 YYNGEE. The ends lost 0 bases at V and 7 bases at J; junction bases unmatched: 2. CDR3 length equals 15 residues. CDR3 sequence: CASSVASGGANEQFF. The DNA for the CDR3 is TGTGCCAGCAGCGTAGCTAGCGGGGGGGCGAATGAGCAGTTCTTC. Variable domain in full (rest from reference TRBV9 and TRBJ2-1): DSGVTQTPKHLITATGQRVTLRCSPRSGDLSVYWYQQSLDQGLQFLIQYYNGEERAKGNILERFSAQQFPDLHSELNLSSLELGDSALYFCASSVASGGANEQFFGPGTRLTVL.

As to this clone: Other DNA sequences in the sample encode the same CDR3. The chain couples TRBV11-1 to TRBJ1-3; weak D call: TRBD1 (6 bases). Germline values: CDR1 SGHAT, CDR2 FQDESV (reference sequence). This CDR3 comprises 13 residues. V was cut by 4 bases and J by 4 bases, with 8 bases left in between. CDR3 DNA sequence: TGTGCCAGCAGCTCCGGACAGGGAAACACCATATATTTT. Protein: CASSSGQGNTIYF.

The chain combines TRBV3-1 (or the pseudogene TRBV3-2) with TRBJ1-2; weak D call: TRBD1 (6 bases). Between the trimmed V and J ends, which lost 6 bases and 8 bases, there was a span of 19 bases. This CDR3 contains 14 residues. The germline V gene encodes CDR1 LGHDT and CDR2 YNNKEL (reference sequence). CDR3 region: CASRPLDRSAGYTF. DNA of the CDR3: TGTGCCAGCAGACCCCTTGACAGGTCGGCCGGCTACACCTTC.

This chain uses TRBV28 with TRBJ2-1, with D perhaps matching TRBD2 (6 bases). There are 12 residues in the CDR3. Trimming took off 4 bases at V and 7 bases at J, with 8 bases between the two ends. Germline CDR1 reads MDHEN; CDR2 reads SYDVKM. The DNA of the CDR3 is TGTGCCAGCAGTTACCGGGGGAATGAGCAGTTCTTC. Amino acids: CASSYRGNEQFF.

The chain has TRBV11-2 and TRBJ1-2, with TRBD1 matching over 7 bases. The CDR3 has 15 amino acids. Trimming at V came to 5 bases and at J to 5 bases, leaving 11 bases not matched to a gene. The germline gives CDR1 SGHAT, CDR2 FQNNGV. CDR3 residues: CASSGTNRGPYGYTF. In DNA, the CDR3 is TGTGCCAGCAGCGGAACTAACAGGGGACCTTATGGCTACACCTTC.

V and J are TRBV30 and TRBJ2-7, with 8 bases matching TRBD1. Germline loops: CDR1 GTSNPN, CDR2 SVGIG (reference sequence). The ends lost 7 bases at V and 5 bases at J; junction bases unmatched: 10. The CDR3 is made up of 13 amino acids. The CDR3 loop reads CASSKTGVHEQYV. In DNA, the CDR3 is TGTGCCTCCTCAAAGACAGGGGTCCACGAGCAGTACGTC.

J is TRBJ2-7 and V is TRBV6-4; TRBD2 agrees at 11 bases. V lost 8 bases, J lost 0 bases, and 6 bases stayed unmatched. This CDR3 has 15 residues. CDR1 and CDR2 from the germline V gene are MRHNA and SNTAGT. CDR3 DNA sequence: TGTGCCAGCGGGGCGACTAGCGGGGACTCCTACGAGCAGTACGTC. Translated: CASGATSGDSYEQYV.